The entry below describes one TCR beta chain. Together with a sample-barcoded 5' primer, a J-beta primer mix was included in a second PCR lasting about 6 to 12 cycles. TCRdb called the 5' RACE reads again in MiXCR, with one record for every CDR3 protein. The profile covers around 800,000 distinct CDR3 sequences, with approximately 65% appearing a single time and roughly a quarter taken by the ten largest. These data belong to a study of blood T cells in healthy people across ages. The overall study: When template switching was applied, about one barcoded beta molecule was captured per two T cells.

Isolated PBMCs totaled at least 6.5 million in each sample. The receptor was isolated from a man aged 30-40 years in good health. The sample comprised blood.

CDR3 sequence: CASLVPLYNEQFF. In nucleotides, the CDR3 is TGTGCCAGCTTAGTACCTCTATACAATGAGCAGTTCTTC. The J gene is TRBJ2-1, the V gene TRBV2; D ambiguous. V was cut by 8 bases and J by 4 bases, with 12 bases left in between. The CDR3 is made up of 13 amino acids. The germline V gene encodes CDR1 SNHLY and CDR2 FYNNEI.